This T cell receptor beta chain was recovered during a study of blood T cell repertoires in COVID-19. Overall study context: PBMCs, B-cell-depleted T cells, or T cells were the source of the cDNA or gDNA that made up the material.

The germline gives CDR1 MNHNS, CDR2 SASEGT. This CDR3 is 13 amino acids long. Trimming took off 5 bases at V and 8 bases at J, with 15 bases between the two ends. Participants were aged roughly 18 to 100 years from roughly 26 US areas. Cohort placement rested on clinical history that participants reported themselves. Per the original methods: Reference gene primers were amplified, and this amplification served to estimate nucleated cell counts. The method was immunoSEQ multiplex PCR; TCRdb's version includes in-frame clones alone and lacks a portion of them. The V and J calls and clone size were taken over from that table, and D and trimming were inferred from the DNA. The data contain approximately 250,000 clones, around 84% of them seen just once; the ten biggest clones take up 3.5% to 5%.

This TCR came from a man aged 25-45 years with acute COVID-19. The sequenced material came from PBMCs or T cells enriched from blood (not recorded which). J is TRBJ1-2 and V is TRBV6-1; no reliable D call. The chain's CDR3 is CASSPGISGGYTF. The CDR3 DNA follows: TGTGCCAGCAGTCCCGGGATCTCTGGGGGCTACACCTTC.